The sequence of this TCR beta chain was determined in a study of blood T cell repertoires in COVID-19. Overall study context: Samples representing acute and convalescent COVID-19 were sourced from the United States, Italy and Spain. Nucleic acid was either cDNA or gDNA, and it came from T cells, B-cell-depleted T cells, or PBMCs.

With 0 bases clipped from V and 3 bases from J, the junction kept 0 bases outside the gene matches. This CDR3 is 15 amino acids long. Germline V gives CDR1 SGHNT, CDR2 YYREEE (reference sequence). Generated by immunoSEQ multiplex PCR, the TCRdb table keeps only in-frame clones and is missing some. Of about 220,000 clones in the sample, 75% to 90% were seen once. The specimen was peripheral blood. This TCR derives from an elderly woman with COVID-19, enrolled during active disease. The V and J genes are TRBV5-4 and TRBJ2-2, with 9 positions matching TRBD2. The CDR3 sequence: CASSLGLADTGELFF. DNA for the CDR3: TGTGCCAGCAGCTTGGGACTAGCGGACACCGGGGAGCTGTTTTTT.